The next 7 T cell receptor beta chains were all read from a single sample in a study of radiotherapy plus CTLA-4 blockade in lung cancer. TCRdb's copy holds only in-frame clones and misses some; the assay was immunoSEQ multiplex PCR. Among around 130,000 clones listed, around 90% were seen once. The sequencing used peripheral blood, collected from a patient treated with radiotherapy plus ipilimumab. The source is a human donor with non-small cell lung cancer that progressed on radiotherapy plus ipilimumab.

The chain combines TRBV7-8 with TRBJ2-7, with 7 positions matching TRBD2. The CDR3 spans 18 residues. The J segment lost 0 bases and the V segment lost 0 bases, leaving 11 bases of the junction unmatched. Per germline, CDR1 SGHVS and CDR2 FQNEAQ. The CDR3 region has the DNA TGTGCCAGCAGCTTAGCAACGGCGGGAGCATCAATCTCCTACGAGCAGTACTTC. Amino acid sequence: CASSLATAGASISYEQYF.

This chain links TRBV27 with TRBJ2-7; D unclear. The V end was cut by 2 bases, the J end by 0 bases, with 8 bases between. Germline values: CDR1 MNHEY, CDR2 SMNVEV (reference sequence). The CDR3 runs to 14 residues. The CDR3 nucleotides read TGTGCCAGCAGTTTAGTGTCGAGCTCCTACGAGCAGTACTTC. This sequence encodes CASSLVSSSYEQYF.

CDR3 sequence: CASGPTDRGPLYGELFF. In nucleotides, the CDR3 is TGTGCTAGTGGTCCGACGGACAGGGGGCCCTTATACGGGGAGCTGTTTTTT. The chain recombines TRBV12-5 with TRBJ2-2; 11 bases align to TRBD1. V dropped 5 bases and J dropped 7; count of bases not matched to a gene: 12. Germline lookup yields CDR1 LGHNT and CDR2 FRNRAP. The CDR3 has 17 residues.

V and J are TRBV4-1 and TRBJ1-5; D may be TRBD1 (6 bases). The CDR3 contains 15 residues. Germline CDR1 MGHRA, CDR2 YSYEKL. V was clipped by 1 base and J by 3 bases, with 10 bases between them. This CDR3 is CASSQGQGFNQPQHF. In DNA form, the CDR3 reads TGCGCCAGCAGCCAAGGGCAGGGGTTCAATCAGCCCCAGCATTTT.

This clone was observed once. This sequence joins TRBV11-2 and TRBJ2-2, with a weak D call TRBD2 (5 bases). The CDR3 covers 15 residues. Trimming stripped 7 bases from V and 4 bases from J, with 16 bases between. CDR1 SGHAT and CDR2 FQNNGV come from the germline V gene. The CDR3 sequence is CASTSNGRVTGELFF. The CDR3 bases are TGTGCCAGCACCTCTAACGGGCGGGTCACCGGGGAGCTGTTTTTT.

This clone was observed a few times. V gene TRBV4-2 combines with J gene TRBJ1-1; D gene ambiguous. V shed 0 bases and J shed 4 bases, with 6 bases lying between them. This CDR3 is built from 13 residues. Germline V gene sequence: CDR1 LGHNA, CDR2 YNFKEQ. The chain's CDR3 is CASSQDLSTEAFF. In nucleotides, the CDR3 is TGTGCCAGCAGCCAAGATTTGAGCACTGAAGCTTTCTTT.

V gene TRBV7-8 combines with J gene TRBJ2-2; 7 nucleotides match TRBD2. The CDR3 sequence is 16 residues long. From germline, CDR1 is SGHVS and CDR2 FQNEAQ. V dropped 1 base and J dropped 3; count of bases not matched to a gene: 5. The CDR3 sequence is CASSLGTGGHTGELFF. CDR3 nucleotides: TGTGCCAGCAGCTTAGGAACGGGAGGACACACCGGGGAGCTGTTTTTT. Full variable domain (missing parts from reference TRBV7-8 and TRBJ2-2): GAGVSQSPRYKVAKRGQDVALRCDPISGHVSLFWYQQALGQGPEFLTYFQNEAQLDKSGLPSDRFFAERPEGSVSTLKIQRTQQEDSAVYLCASSLGTGGHTGELFFGEGSRLTVL.